Listed here are 18 T cell receptor beta chains from one sample, sequenced in a study of shared clonotypes between healthy human individuals. Some clones are missing from TCRdb's copy, which holds only in-frame ones; the method was immunoSEQ multiplex PCR. This sample yields about 2.3 million clones, of which roughly 92% are seen a single time; 0.37% belongs to the top ten. The sequencing sample was made of naive CD4+ T cells from PBMCs. Documented subset: CD45RA+ positively selected. Receptor source: a man younger than 35 in good health. Some clones in this sample may be carry-over from other donors' samples.

The V gene is TRBV6-6, the J gene TRBJ2-7; 8 bases are shared with TRBD1. This CDR3 contains 12 residues. The V and J ends lost 6 bases and 5 bases, in that order; junction bases with no gene match: 3. CDR1 is MNHNY, CDR2 SVGAGI, per germline (reference sequence). CDR3 sequence reads: CASSRGQDEQYF. The CDR3 coding sequence is TGTGCCAGCAGCCGGGGACAGGACGAGCAGTACTTC.

The chain combines TRBV5-4 with TRBJ2-5, with 7 positions matching TRBD1. With 0 bases clipped from V and 2 bases from J, the junction kept 4 bases outside the gene matches. Germline V CDR1 and CDR2: SGHNT, YYREEE (reference sequence). The CDR3 loop spans 15 amino acids. The CDR3 reads CASSLAPGQQETQYF. The CDR3 nucleotides read TGTGCCAGCAGCTTGGCCCCGGGACAGCAAGAGACCCAGTACTTC.

The chain links TRBV12-5 to TRBJ2-3; D perhaps matches TRBD1 (6 bases). Per germline, CDR1 LGHNT and CDR2 FRNRAP. The V end lost 5 bases, the J end lost 2 bases, and 14 bases lay between the germline ends. The CDR3 is made up of 15 amino acids. The CDR3 coding sequence is TGTGCTAGTGGTACCGGACAGAAGTCCACAGATACGCAGTATTTT. Residues: CASGTGQKSTDTQYF.

The chain carries TRBV15 and TRBJ1-2; perhaps TRBD1 as D (6 bases). The CDR3 loop spans 14 amino acids. Germline-derived CDR1 and CDR2 are LNHNV and YYDKDF (reference sequence). Trimming removed 1 base at V and 5 bases at J, with 11 bases between. The CDR3 reads CATSRGQGRYGYTF. The DNA of the CDR3 is TGTGCCACCAGCAGAGGGCAGGGGAGATATGGCTACACCTTC. Full variable domain (outside the CDR3, taken from reference TRBV15 and TRBJ1-2): DAMVIQNPRYQVTQFGKPVTLSCSQTLNHNVMYWYQQKSSQAPKLLFHYYDKDFNNEADTPDNFQSRRPNTSFCFLDIRSPGLGDTAMYLCATSRGQGRYGYTFGSGTRLTVV.

The V call is TRBV28, the J call TRBJ2-7, with D possibly TRBD2 on 5 matching bases. V was trimmed by 8 bases and J by 1 base, leaving 9 bases between them. CDR1 is MDHEN, CDR2 SYDVKM, per germline. The CDR3 consists of 12 residues. The chain's CDR3 is CASAGNSYEQYF. The CDR3 region has the DNA TGTGCCAGCGCCGGGAATTCCTACGAGCAGTACTTC.

The chain combines TRBV18 with TRBJ2-7; TRBD2 might be the D (6 bases). Germline V gene lookup returns CDR1 KGHSH and CDR2 LQKENI. CDR3 size: 17 residues. Trimming left V 3 bases short and J 2 bases short, with 20 bases between. In nucleotides, the CDR3 is TGTGCCAGCTCACCGCAAATGTCGGCTAGCGCCACCTACGAGCAGTACTTC. Translating gives CASSPQMSASATYEQYF.

The V and J genes are TRBV5-6 and TRBJ2-5, with D tentatively TRBD2 (5 bases). The CDR3 is 13 residues long. The V gene's germline CDR1 is SGHDT and CDR2 YYEEEE. The V and J ends lost 3 bases and 2 bases respectively, with 8 bases between them. CDR3 DNA: TGTGCCAGCAGCTCCCCGGGGCAAGAGACCCAGTACTTC. This codes for CASSSPGQETQYF. The full variable domain, in which reference TRBV5-6 and TRBJ2-5 provide the parts outside the CDR3, is DAGVTQSPTHLIKTRGQQVTLRCSPKSGHDTVSWYQQALGQGPQFIFQYYEEEERQRGNFPDRFSGHQFPNYSSELNVNALLLGDSALYLCASSSPGQETQYFGPGTRLLVL.

About this clone: Other nucleotide sequences from this sample produce the same CDR3. The rearrangement links TRBV5-6 to TRBJ1-2; perhaps TRBD1 as D (6 bases). CDR1 SGHDT and CDR2 YYEEEE come from the germline V gene. The CDR3 is 14 residues long. The ends were cut back, 0 bases at V and 2 bases at J, with 8 bases in the middle. In DNA, the CDR3 is TGTGCCAGCAGCTTGGCCAGGGGAAACTATGGCTACACCTTC. It translates to CASSLARGNYGYTF.

The V call is TRBV7-3, the J call TRBJ2-5; D unclear. The ends were cut back, 5 bases at V and 4 bases at J, with 11 bases in the middle. This CDR3 has 13 amino acids. From germline, CDR1 is SGHTA and CDR2 FQGTGA. The chain's CDR3 is CASSLRMRETQYF. The CDR3 DNA is TGTGCCAGCAGCCTTCGGATGAGAGAGACCCAGTACTTC.

J is TRBJ2-2 and V is TRBV9, with TRBD1 matching over 10 bases. J was trimmed by 4 bases and V by 4 bases; bases with no gene match: 13. The CDR3 sequence is 18 residues long. Germline values: CDR1 SGDLS, CDR2 YYNGEE. DNA of the CDR3: TGTGCCAGCAGCCCTCGACGGGGGACAGGGGAGGCCACCGGGGAGCTGTTTTTT. As protein: CASSPRRGTGEATGELFF. Variable domain in full (rest from reference TRBV9 and TRBJ2-2): DSGVTQTPKHLITATGQRVTLRCSPRSGDLSVYWYQQSLDQGLQFLIQYYNGEERAKGNILERFSAQQFPDLHSELNLSSLELGDSALYFCASSPRRGTGEATGELFFGEGSRLTVL.

The V call is TRBV5-1, the J call TRBJ2-4, with D perhaps TRBD2 (7 bases). The CDR3 has 15 amino acids. Germline lookup yields CDR1 SGHRS and CDR2 YFSETQ. V lost 1 base, J lost 2 bases, and 10 bases lay in between. The CDR3 coding sequence is TGCGCCAGCAGCTTGTTGGGGGGGCCCAAAAACATTCAGTACTTC. Encoded protein: CASSLLGGPKNIQYF.

J is TRBJ1-4 and V is TRBV6-6; D perhaps matches TRBD1 (5 bases). V was trimmed by 5 bases and J by 0 bases, leaving 7 bases between them. The CDR3 runs to 14 residues. Germline V lookup: CDR1 MNHNY, CDR2 SVGAGI (reference sequence). CDR3 amino acids: CASSGGATNEKLFF. The CDR3 DNA reads TGTGCCAGCAGTGGGGGGGCAACTAATGAAAAACTGTTTTTT.

The chain joins TRBV6-6 to TRBJ2-7; D may be TRBD1 (6 bases). Per the germline V gene, CDR1 is MNHNY and CDR2 is SVGAGI (reference sequence). V was cut by 7 bases and J by 0 bases, with 10 bases left in between. The CDR3 consists of 13 residues. The CDR3 coding sequence is TGTGCCAGCACGGGGACACTCTCCTACGAGCAGTACTTC. Protein: CASTGTLSYEQYF.

The rearrangement links TRBV5-6 to TRBJ2-1; D is unresolved. The CDR3 length is 13 residues. The V gene lost 3 bases and the J gene lost 5 bases, with 9 bases spanning the gap. CDR1 and CDR2 from the germline V gene are SGHDT and YYEEEE. As DNA, the CDR3 is TGTGCCAGCAGCTCCGTAAGACACAATGAGCAGTTCTTC. As protein: CASSSVRHNEQFF.

The chain carries TRBV4-3 and TRBJ1-1; tentatively, D is TRBD1 (6 bases). Germline V gene lookup returns CDR1 LGHNA and CDR2 YSLEER. CDR3 size: 16 residues. Trimming shortened V by 4 bases and J by 1 base, and 16 bases separated the two germline ends. The CDR3 spells CASSLRRTAENTEAFF. The CDR3 nucleotides are TGCGCCAGCAGCCTCCGTCGGACAGCCGAGAACACTGAAGCTTTCTTT.

The V call is TRBV6-1, the J call TRBJ2-7, with D unresolved. CDR3 length: 15 amino acids. V was pared by 5 bases and J by 3 bases, with 17 bases between. Germline-derived CDR1 and CDR2 are MNHNS and SASEGT. As DNA, the CDR3 is TGTGCCAGCAGTCCCCAGCCCACTCCCCTCTACGAGCAGTACTTC. Its translation is CASSPQPTPLYEQYF.

This chain uses TRBV19 with TRBJ1-1; no definite D call. Deletions cut 3 bases from V and 0 bases from J, with 17 bases between. Per germline, CDR1 LNHDA and CDR2 SQIVND (reference sequence). CDR3 length: 17 residues. CDR3 in DNA: TGTGCCAGTAGTATTCCCCGGGATTTCAAGATGAACACTGAAGCTTTCTTT. Protein sequence: CASSIPRDFKMNTEAFF.

The CDR3 region is CASSWVAGGETEAFF. The DNA of the CDR3 is TGTGCCAGCAGTTGGGTCGCTGGAGGGGAGACTGAAGCTTTCTTT. The genes are TRBV6-5 and TRBJ1-1; a weak D match, TRBD1 (5 bases). The germline V gene encodes CDR1 MNHEY and CDR2 SVGAGI. The V end was cut by 4 bases, the J end by 5 bases, with 17 bases between. The length of the CDR3 is 15 residues.